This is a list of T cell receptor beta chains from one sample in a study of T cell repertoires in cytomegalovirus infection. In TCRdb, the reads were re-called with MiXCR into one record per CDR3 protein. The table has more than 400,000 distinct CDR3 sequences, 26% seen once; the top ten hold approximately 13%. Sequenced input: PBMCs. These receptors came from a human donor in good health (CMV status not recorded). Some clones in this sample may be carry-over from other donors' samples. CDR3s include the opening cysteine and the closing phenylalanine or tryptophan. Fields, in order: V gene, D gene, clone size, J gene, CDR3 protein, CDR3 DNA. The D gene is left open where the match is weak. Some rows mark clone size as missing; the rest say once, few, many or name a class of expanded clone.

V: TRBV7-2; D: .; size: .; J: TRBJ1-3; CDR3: CASSLAGPSGNTIYF; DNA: TGTGCCAGCAGCTTAGCGGGCCCCTCTGGAAACACCATATATTTT
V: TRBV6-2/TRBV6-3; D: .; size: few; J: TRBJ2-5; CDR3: CASRDKVLEETQYF; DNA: TGTGCCAGCAGAGATAAAGTACTTGAAGAGACCCAGTACTTC
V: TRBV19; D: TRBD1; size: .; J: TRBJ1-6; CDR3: CASSGDRGNSPLHF; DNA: TGTGCCAGTAGTGGCGACAGGGGGAATTCACCCCTCCACTTT
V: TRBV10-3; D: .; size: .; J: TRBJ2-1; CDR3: CAISEIEDNEQFF; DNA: TGTGCCATCAGTGAGATCGAAGACAATGAGCAGTTCTTC
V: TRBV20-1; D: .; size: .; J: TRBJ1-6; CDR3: CSGRRDYNSPLHF; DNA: TGCAGTGGACGGCGGGATTATAATTCACCCCTCCACTTT
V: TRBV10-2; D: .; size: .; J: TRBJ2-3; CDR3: CASAPEGGTQYF; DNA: TGCGCCAGCGCCCCAGAGGGTGGTACGCAGTATTTT
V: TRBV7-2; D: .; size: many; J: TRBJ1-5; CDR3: CASSLVIGQPQHF; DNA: TGTGCCAGCAGCTTAGTTATCGGACAGCCCCAGCATTTT
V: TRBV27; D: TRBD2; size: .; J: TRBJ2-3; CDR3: CASSAGGTDTQYF; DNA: TGTGCCAGCAGTGCGGGGGGGACAGATACGCAGTATTTT
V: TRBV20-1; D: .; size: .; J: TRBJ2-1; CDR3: CSARAPGSNEQFF; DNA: TGCAGTGCTAGAGCCCCGGGGAGCAATGAGCAGTTCTTC
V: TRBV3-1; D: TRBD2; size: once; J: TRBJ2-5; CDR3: CASSQPGGGMETQYF; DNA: TGTGCCAGCAGCCAACCGGGCGGGGGAATGGAGACCCAGTACTTC
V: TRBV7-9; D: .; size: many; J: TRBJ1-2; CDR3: CASSLGQDYGYTF; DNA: TGTGCCAGCAGCTTAGGGCAGGACTATGGCTACACCTTC
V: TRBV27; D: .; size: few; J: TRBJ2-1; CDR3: CAVWGSQQTYNEQFF; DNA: TGTGCCGTATGGGGAAGTCAACAAACCTACAATGAGCAGTTCTTC
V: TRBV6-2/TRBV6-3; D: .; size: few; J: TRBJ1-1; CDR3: CASRNRNQNTEAFF; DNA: TGTGCCAGCAGAAACAGGAACCAGAACACTGAAGCTTTCTTT
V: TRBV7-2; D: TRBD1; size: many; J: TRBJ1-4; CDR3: CASSQQGSTNEKLFF; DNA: TGTGCCAGCAGCCAACAGGGGTCTACTAATGAAAAACTGTTTTTT
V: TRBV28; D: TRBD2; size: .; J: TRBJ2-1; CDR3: CASSLNPSGSYEQFF; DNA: TGTGCCAGCAGTTTAAACCCTAGCGGGAGCTATGAGCAGTTCTTC
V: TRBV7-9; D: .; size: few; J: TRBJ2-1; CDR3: CASSFFETGRYSGTSYNEQFF; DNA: TGTGCCAGCAGCTTCTTCGAGACAGGGAGGTATAGCGGGACGTCCTACAATGAGCAGTTCTTC
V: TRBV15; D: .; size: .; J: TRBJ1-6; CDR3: CATSRGGGVSSPLHF; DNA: TGTGCCACCAGCAGAGGAGGGGGGGTGAGTTCACCCCTCCACTTT
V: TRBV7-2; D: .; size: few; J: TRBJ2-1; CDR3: CASSFRLQGKGGEQFF; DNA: TGTGCCAGCAGCTTTCGACTCCAGGGTAAAGGGGGTGAGCAGTTCTTC
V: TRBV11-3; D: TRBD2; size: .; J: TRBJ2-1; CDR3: CASSWGSGRGSYNEQFF; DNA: TGTGCCAGCAGCTGGGGTAGCGGGAGGGGGTCCTACAATGAGCAGTTCTTC